This T cell receptor beta chain was sequenced for a study of T cell changes during pregnancy in multiple sclerosis. Here immunoSEQ multiplex PCR was the method, and the copy in TCRdb shows in-frame clones only, minus some. The sample consists of some 96,000 clones, 80% to 95% of them appearing once. This CDR3 has 14 amino acids. Germline-derived CDR1 and CDR2 are PRHDT and FYEKMQ (reference sequence). Trimming cost V 5 bases and J 4 bases; bases outside gene matches: 5. The material was peripheral blood, obtained after pregnancy. The chain employs TRBV13 and TRBJ1-3, with 7 bases lining up with TRBD1. This TCR came from a female donor with multiple sclerosis, enrolled in a pregnancy study. CDR3 amino acids: CASSTTDRGNTIYF. The CDR3 coding sequence is TGTGCCAGCAGCACCACGGACAGGGGAAACACCATATATTTT. The full variable domain, completed using reference TRBV13 and TRBJ1-3, is AAGVIQSPRHLIKEKRETATLKCYPIPRHDTVYWYQQGPGQDPQFLISFYEKMQSDKGSIPDRFSAQQFSDYHSELNMSSLELGDSALYFCASSTTDRGNTIYFGEGSWLTVV.